What follows describes a single T cell receptor beta chain. This receptor's antigen is unknown. No much larger clone exists at a distance of one base, and base qualities are not known. Trimming removed 5 bases from V and 8 bases from J; the gene matches leave 5 bases unexplained. As encoded in the germline V gene (reference sequence), CDR1 is SEHNR while CDR2 is FQNEAQ. Its CDR3 holds 13 amino acids, cysteine through phenylalanine. Of all the DNA, just the CDR3 is kept, 39 bases in frame from base 1. This entry is derived from a study of OX40 agonist ivuxolimab in advanced cancers. As for the study more broadly: The costimulatory receptor OX40 (CD134) was targeted by ivuxolimab, a fully human IgG2 agonistic monoclonal antibody. Prior anti-PD-1, anti-PD-L1 or anti-CTLA-4 therapy was permitted, and roughly two fifths of dose-escalation patients had received checkpoint inhibitors. Partial responses occurred in three dose-escalation patients, of whom one had hepatocellular carcinoma and two had cutaneous melanoma. The paper reports the monotherapy dose-escalation portion (N of about 50 patients) of the phase I ivuxolimab trial. Intravenous ivuxolimab was administered to patients every 2 weeks at six dose levels: 0.01, 0.1, 0.3, 1.5, 3 and 10 mg/kg. The point of sequencing TCRbeta in the periphery was to test whether ivuxolimab changed TCR sequence diversity and drove clonal T-cell expansion. Of the 50 or so patients in dose escalation, about 19 had hepatocellular carcinoma, some 15 had melanoma, 9 had renal cell carcinoma and 9 had head and neck cancer. The dose-escalation cohort was about 83% male with a mean age of around 64 years, ranging from roughly 20 to 80.

To sequence the TCRbeta CDR3 region, genomic DNA was isolated from the sorted cells. The immunoSEQ Assay was used for sequencing of TCRbeta CDR3 regions. Here the immuneACCESS table is served through TCRdb, limited to in-frame sequences with V and J called. Missing clones are a known gap in these copies; in checked studies unresolved V genes cover under half, and the rest lacks a known reason. The sample table shows roughly 120,000 clones, and around 93% are seen once. The ten largest clonotypes hold roughly 0.85% of the sample. The investigation overall reported the following: Antigen specificity was not determined for the clonally expanded peripheral T cells. Low levels of normalized T-cell clonal expansion were also seen in some patients who did not respond. After ivuxolimab, expanded clones were on average more numerous among CD8+ T cells than among CD4+ T cells. Partial responders in the 0.1-3.0 mg/kg groups had among the lowest normalized peripheral clonal expansion, especially among CD8+ T cells. At doses of 0.1 to 3.0 mg/kg, clonal expansion of both CD4+ and CD8+ blood T cells was observed from baseline to week 6.

Patients with a history of autoimmune disease or receiving systemic immunosuppression were excluded from the trial. Peripheral blood for TCR sequencing was collected from all dose cohorts at baseline, on cycle 4 day 1, and on cycle 7 day 1. The samples were drawn from a first-in-human, open-label, multicenter phase I dose-escalation trial of ivuxolimab. Adults with locally advanced or metastatic head and neck squamous cell, hepatocellular, melanoma or renal cell carcinoma were enrolled in the trial. Before TCR sequencing, CD4+ and CD8+ T cells were separately sorted from peripheral blood. The source material was CD4+ or CD8+ T cells sorted from blood, sampled in a trial of the OX40 agonist ivuxolimab. The sequence is built from TRBV7-9 and TRBJ2-1; TRBD1 fits 8 bases in the junction. The TCR originated in an adult with an advanced solid tumor such as melanoma, head and neck, liver or kidney cancer. The nucleotide sequence is TGTGCCAGCAGCCCGGGACAGGTGCATGAGCAGTTCTTC. Translation gives CASSPGQVHEQFF.